The 9 T cell receptor beta chains listed next were all sequenced from one sample in a study of shared clonotypes between healthy human individuals. Positively selected for CCR7, the CD45RO-negative cells used as naive CD8 cells excluded terminally differentiated effector memory CD45RA+ cells. TCRdb's copy holds only in-frame clones and misses some; the assay was immunoSEQ multiplex PCR. The sample contains millions of clones, about 92% of which appear only once. Sample: naive CD8+ T cells from PBMCs. The receptor set was obtained from a man between 18 and 35 years old in good health. Some clones in this sample may be carry-over from other donors' samples.

Regarding this clone: The sample carries other DNA sequences with the same CDR3. V is TRBV6-5 and J is TRBJ1-1; 7 nucleotides line up with TRBD1. The CDR3 contains 14 residues. V lost 0 bases and J lost 5; bases outside the gene matches: 3. Per the germline V gene, CDR1 is MNHEY and CDR2 is SVGAGI. The CDR3, as DNA: TGTGCCAGCAGTTACTCGGGCAGGGGGACTGAAGCTTTCTTT. Its protein is CASSYSGRGTEAFF.

In its sample, this clone was seen once. The genes are TRBV5-1 and TRBJ2-7; tentative D call: TRBD1 (6 bases). The germline V and J ends were trimmed by 2 bases and 1 base, with 13 bases remaining between them. Germline assignment: CDR1 SGHRS and CDR2 YFSETQ. The CDR3 contains 15 residues. The DNA for the CDR3 is TGCGCCAGCAGCTTAATCCTTGGACAGTCCTACGAGCAGTACTTC. Translating gives CASSLILGQSYEQYF.

The gene calls are TRBV7-6 and TRBJ2-5; D is undetermined. There are 12 residues in the CDR3. V dropped 2 bases and J dropped 5 bases, with 6 bases sitting between them. Looked up from germline, CDR1 is SGHVS and CDR2 is FNYEAQ. The CDR3 nucleotides read TGTGCCAGCAGCTTATACCGTGAGACCCAGTACTTC. Its translation is CASSLYRETQYF.

The genes are TRBV10-1 and TRBJ2-3; 9 bases map to TRBD2. The germline CDR1 and CDR2 sequences are WNHNN and SYGVQD (reference sequence). CDR3 length: 16 amino acids. After removal of 3 bases from V and 8 bases from J, the junction contained 12 bases not matched to a gene. In nucleotides, the CDR3 is TGCGCCAGCAGTGAACGCCTAGCGGGAAATCAGGGTACGCAGTATTTT. This translates into CASSERLAGNQGTQYF.

J is TRBJ1-5 and V is TRBV5-1, with D uncertain. Germline CDR1 SGHRS, CDR2 YFSETQ. Trimming removed 0 bases from V and 3 bases from J, with 10 bases in between. The CDR3 contains 15 residues. CDR3 bases: TGCGCCAGCAGCTTGGGTCTCAGTGCCAATCAGCCCCAGCATTTT. Encoded protein: CASSLGLSANQPQHF.

The chain carries TRBV18 and TRBJ2-7; weak D call: TRBD1 (6 bases). The CDR3 totals 14 residues. Trimming cost V 3 bases and J 3 bases, with 12 bases left between them. From germline, CDR1 is KGHSH and CDR2 LQKENI. The CDR3 region has the DNA TGTGCCAGCTCACCGCTGGGGGCGGGCTACGAGCAGTACTTC. It is translated as CASSPLGAGYEQYF.

The chain uses TRBV7-9 and TRBJ2-4, with D unresolved. In germline, CDR1 is SEHNR, CDR2 FQNEAQ (reference sequence). The length of the CDR3 is 15 residues. V lost 4 bases to trimming and J lost 4 bases, with 14 bases between them. This chain's CDR3 is CASSSPKGDKNIQYF. The CDR3 nucleotides are TGTGCCAGCAGCTCCCCTAAAGGAGATAAAAACATTCAGTACTTC. Looking up the rest from reference TRBV7-9 and TRBJ2-4 gives the full variable domain: DTGVSQNPRHKITKRGQNVTFRCDPISEHNRLYWYRQTLGQGPEFLTYFQNEAQLEKSRLLSDRFSAERPKGSFSTLEIQRTEQGDSAMYLCASSSPKGDKNIQYFGAGTRLSVL.

The chain carries TRBV7-6 and TRBJ1-1, with 8 bases matching TRBD1. The length of the CDR3 is 15 residues. The germline V gene has CDR1 SGHVS and CDR2 FNYEAQ. J lost 1 base, V lost 5 bases, and 6 bases had no gene match. This CDR3 reads CASSLGQGANTEAFF. CDR3 DNA sequence: TGTGCCAGCAGCCTTGGACAGGGAGCGAACACTGAAGCTTTCTTT.

Here the CDR3 DNA reads TGTGCCAGTGGAAGCAGGGACCATATCTACGAGCAGTACTTC. Amino acid sequence: CASGSRDHIYEQYF. This chain uses TRBV28 with TRBJ2-7; D possibly matches TRBD1 or TRBD2 (5 bases each). This CDR3 contains 14 residues. The germline V gene encodes CDR1 MDHEN and CDR2 SYDVKM. The ends were cut back, 9 bases at V and 3 bases at J, with 18 bases in the middle.